These T cell receptor beta chains were read from a single sample in a study of early T cells in non-severe SARS-CoV-2 infection. MiXCR, run by TCRdb on the 5' RACE reads, gives a single entry per CDR3 protein. The table includes more than 45,000 distinct CDR3 sequences, roughly an eighth detected once. The sample taken for sequencing was whole blood. Source of these receptors: an adult who was a healthcare worker with PCR-confirmed SARS-CoV-2 infection or an uninfected control (not recorded which). Each CDR3 is given without its conserved first and last residue. The order of the fields is J gene, V gene, CDR3 protein.

j_call: TRBJ1-1; v_call: TRBV6-2/TRBV6-3; cdr3_aa: ASSYYRPGPLRVYTEAF
j_call: TRBJ2-7; v_call: TRBV18; cdr3_aa: ASSQSQGTQY
j_call: TRBJ2-5; v_call: TRBV28; cdr3_aa: ASSRGRVAGIETQY
j_call: TRBJ2-1; v_call: TRBV3-1; cdr3_aa: AISPLRLAGSNEQF
j_call: TRBJ1-6; v_call: TRBV12-3/TRBV12-4; cdr3_aa: ASSRQGSSYNSPLH
j_call: TRBJ2-1; v_call: TRBV5-5; cdr3_aa: ASSPVQGVDEQF
j_call: TRBJ2-2; v_call: TRBV2; cdr3_aa: ASSEISTGVGELF
j_call: TRBJ2-1; v_call: TRBV5-1; cdr3_aa: ASSSSPSGVVYNEQF
j_call: TRBJ1-3; v_call: TRBV7-8; cdr3_aa: ASSLEGGGNTIY
j_call: TRBJ2-7; v_call: TRBV7-2; cdr3_aa: ASSFHRVYEQY
j_call: TRBJ2-2; v_call: TRBV12-5; cdr3_aa: ASGHEYGELF
j_call: TRBJ1-6; v_call: TRBV28; cdr3_aa: ASSLGQGNSPLH
j_call: TRBJ2-3; v_call: TRBV27; cdr3_aa: ASSPGLRGGTDTQY
j_call: TRBJ2-7; v_call: TRBV29-1; cdr3_aa: SVLSGTGGYEQY
j_call: TRBJ2-1; v_call: TRBV24-1; cdr3_aa: ATSGTSGSGDNEQF
j_call: TRBJ2-5; v_call: TRBV18; cdr3_aa: ASSPTRQETQY
j_call: TRBJ2-1; v_call: TRBV25-1; cdr3_aa: ASSESLLAGSYNEQF
j_call: TRBJ1-1; v_call: TRBV7-3; cdr3_aa: ASSLDSRVRHTEAF
j_call: TRBJ2-2; v_call: TRBV28; cdr3_aa: ASSLTSGRLDGELF
j_call: TRBJ1-1; v_call: TRBV5-5; cdr3_aa: ASSSDPTMNTEAF
j_call: TRBJ1-3; v_call: TRBV7-2; cdr3_aa: ASSLSFDTNSGNTIY
j_call: TRBJ2-3; v_call: TRBV7-9; cdr3_aa: ASSLVADTQY
j_call: TRBJ1-1; v_call: TRBV15; cdr3_aa: ATSRQRSNTEAF
j_call: TRBJ1-1; v_call: TRBV5-1; cdr3_aa: ASRLAVGPNTEAF
j_call: TRBJ2-5; v_call: TRBV29-1; cdr3_aa: SALWSETQY
j_call: TRBJ2-3; v_call: TRBV24-1; cdr3_aa: ATSDLGQGELDTQY
j_call: TRBJ2-3; v_call: TRBV29-1; cdr3_aa: SVAADTQY
j_call: TRBJ2-7; v_call: TRBV7-8; cdr3_aa: ASSLTSGGPNSYEQY
j_call: TRBJ2-2; v_call: TRBV7-9; cdr3_aa: ASTSTGELF
j_call: TRBJ1-4; v_call: TRBV6-1; cdr3_aa: ASRIAGRTNEKLF
j_call: TRBJ2-3; v_call: TRBV9; cdr3_aa: ASSGSGEATDTQY
j_call: TRBJ1-5; v_call: TRBV10-3; cdr3_aa: AIPRAGIGNQPQH
j_call: TRBJ2-7; v_call: TRBV4-2; cdr3_aa: ASSQDGRGLSYEQY
j_call: TRBJ2-3; v_call: TRBV7-7; cdr3_aa: ASSRDLTDTQY
j_call: TRBJ1-6; v_call: TRBV20-1; cdr3_aa: SASSPGQGASSYNSPLH
j_call: TRBJ2-2; v_call: TRBV19; cdr3_aa: ATVFRRTGELF
j_call: TRBJ2-7; v_call: TRBV30; cdr3_aa: AYSLGGYEQY
j_call: TRBJ2-7; v_call: TRBV27; cdr3_aa: ASSLGGSVHEQY
j_call: TRBJ2-7; v_call: TRBV20-1; cdr3_aa: SARDDHWDEQY
j_call: TRBJ1-3; v_call: TRBV12-3/TRBV12-4; cdr3_aa: ASTHREESGNTIY
j_call: TRBJ1-1; v_call: TRBV5-8; cdr3_aa: ASSPPLGTGARDTEAF
j_call: TRBJ2-2; v_call: TRBV29-1; cdr3_aa: SVEGRGVTGELF
j_call: TRBJ1-1; v_call: TRBV11-2; cdr3_aa: ASSYPPGRPNTEAF
j_call: TRBJ2-4; v_call: TRBV4-1; cdr3_aa: ASSQGTENTKNIQY
j_call: TRBJ1-3; v_call: TRBV27; cdr3_aa: ASSPFKGAPGNTIY
j_call: TRBJ2-7; v_call: TRBV3-1; cdr3_aa: ASRYGQDSYEQY
j_call: TRBJ1-5; v_call: TRBV7-8; cdr3_aa: ASSAYRDQPQH
j_call: TRBJ1-4; v_call: TRBV2; cdr3_aa: ASSGRTGPGEKLF
j_call: TRBJ1-1; v_call: TRBV6-5; cdr3_aa: ASSYSNPGNRVKTEAF
j_call: TRBJ1-3; v_call: TRBV7-6; cdr3_aa: ASKPRGNTIY
j_call: TRBJ1-1; v_call: TRBV12-5; cdr3_aa: ASGLNVGRDRIMNTEAF
j_call: TRBJ1-5; v_call: TRBV15; cdr3_aa: ATSRGNTDRAYQPQH
j_call: TRBJ2-7; v_call: TRBV2; cdr3_aa: ASSVAFDRSTYEQY
j_call: TRBJ2-3; v_call: TRBV30; cdr3_aa: ACSAPRAGTDTQY
j_call: TRBJ2-3; v_call: TRBV3-1; cdr3_aa: ASSQGGTDTQY
j_call: TRBJ2-7; v_call: TRBV5-1; cdr3_aa: ASSYRLPPYEQY
j_call: TRBJ2-2; v_call: TRBV7-8; cdr3_aa: ASSPRTRSTGELF
j_call: TRBJ1-2; v_call: TRBV5-1; cdr3_aa: ASMGTGPGYGYT
j_call: TRBJ2-1; v_call: TRBV24-1; cdr3_aa: ATSDTPNRGYNEQF
j_call: TRBJ2-7; v_call: TRBV9; cdr3_aa: ASSTQGSSYEQY